The table lists the clone carrying this TCR beta chain with a few counts. CDR3 size: 16 residues. Deletions cut 3 bases from V and 4 bases from J, with 17 bases between. Germline CDR1 is SEHNR and CDR2 is FQNEAQ (reference sequence). Primers used in a second PCR of about 6 to 11 cycles were a sample-barcoded 5' primer and a J-beta primer mix. TCRdb called the 5' RACE reads again in MiXCR, with one record for every CDR3 protein. The repertoire holds around 1.5 million distinct CDR3 sequences, with roughly 45% as singletons. The record originates from a study of blood T cells in healthy people across ages. Donors were healthy Caucasian individuals from Russia aged roughly 6 to 95.

V and J are TRBV7-9 and TRBJ2-3; tentatively, D is TRBD2 (6 bases). The clonotype comes from a woman younger than 35 in good health. Sample: blood. CDR3: CASSFPPGGGADTQYF. Written as DNA, the CDR3 is TGTGCCAGCAGCTTCCCCCCAGGTGGCGGGGCAGATACGCAGTATTTT. Full variable domain (remainder filled in from reference TRBV7-9 and TRBJ2-3): DTGVSQNPRHKITKRGQNVTFRCDPISEHNRLYWYRQTLGQGPEFLTYFQNEAQLEKSRLLSDRFSAERPKGSFSTLEIQRTEQGDSAMYLCASSFPPGGGADTQYFGPGTRLTVL.